This T cell receptor (beta chain) was sequenced during a study of cytomegalovirus exposure and HLA in healthy donors. Broader study findings: Most sequenced TCRs were rare (though some public TCRs occurred in many donors). For most subjects, TCR beta sequences were reported to predict HLA-A and HLA-B alleles with accuracy. The presence/absence work took it that sequencing depth was about the same across donors.

This CDR3 is built from 12 residues. V was shortened by 3 bases and J by 5 bases, with 8 bases between the two germline ends. Germline values: CDR1 SGHRS, CDR2 YFSETQ. This clone was detected only a few times. Its antigen is currently unknown. The primer mix had 60 Vbeta and 13 Jbeta primers. Using immunoSEQ multiplex PCR, the repertoire was profiled, and TCRdb retains in-frame clones only, with some absent. In the table there are around 120,000 clones, about three quarters of which are singletons. V is TRBV5-1 and J is TRBJ2-5; weak D call: TRBD2 (6 bases). This sequence was found in a middle-aged woman in good health and CMV-seropositive. Input material: PBMCs. This CDR3 reads CASSYRGETQYF. CDR3 nucleotide sequence: TGCGCCAGCAGCTACCGGGGGGAGACCCAGTACTTC.